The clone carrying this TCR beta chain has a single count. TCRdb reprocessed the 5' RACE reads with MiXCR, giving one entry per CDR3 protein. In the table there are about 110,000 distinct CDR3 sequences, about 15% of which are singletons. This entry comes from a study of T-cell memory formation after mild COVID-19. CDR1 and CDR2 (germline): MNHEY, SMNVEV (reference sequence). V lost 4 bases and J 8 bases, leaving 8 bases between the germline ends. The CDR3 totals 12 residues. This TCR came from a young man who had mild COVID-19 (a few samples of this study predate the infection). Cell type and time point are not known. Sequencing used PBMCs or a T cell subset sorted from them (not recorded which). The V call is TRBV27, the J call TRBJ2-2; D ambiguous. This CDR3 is CASSWVKGELFF. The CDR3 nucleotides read TGTGCCAGCAGTTGGGTGAAGGGGGAGCTGTTTTTT.